The 13 T cell receptor beta chains presented below share a single source sample, sequenced in a study of Ad26.COV2.S vaccination and SARS-CoV-2 variants. Produced via immunoSEQ multiplex PCR; TCRdb's table is partial and in-frame only. This sample yields around 420,000 clones, of which roughly 90% are seen a single time; 3.6% belongs to the top ten. The treatment: some 20 received Ad26.COV2.S at low or high dose, single or two shots; 5 received placebo; per-sample allocation not given. Each sample was drawn 63 days after the first injection (of vaccine or placebo). The sample here was peripheral blood, taken in a trial of Ad26.COV2.S vaccine versus placebo. The receptor set was obtained from a person between 18 and 60 years old who received the Ad26.COV2.S COVID-19 vaccine or a placebo.

As regards this clone: Its ends do not fully match the called genes, so a read error is possible. This chain uses TRBV2 with TRBJ1-1, with 10 bases aligning to TRBD1. CDR3 length: 14 residues. CDR1 and CDR2 from the germline V gene are SNHLY and FYNNEI. Here the CDR3 DNA reads TGTGCCAGCAGCGAAGACAGGGGGCTAACTGAAGCTTTCTTT. Protein product: CASSEDRGLTEAFF.

The chain carries TRBV10-3 and TRBJ2-3, with 8 bases identical to TRBD1. Losses at the gene ends were 7 bases for V and 3 bases for J; bases not matched to a gene: 6. Germline-derived CDR1 and CDR2 are ENHRY and SYGVKD. CDR3 size: 14 residues. The DNA for the CDR3 is TGTGCCATCACGCGGACAGGGATGACAGATACGCAGTATTTT. Translating gives CAITRTGMTDTQYF.

The chain joins TRBV6-5 to TRBJ2-7, with 8 bases identical to TRBD1. After removal of 0 bases from V and 5 bases from J, the junction contained 6 bases not matched to a gene. This CDR3 has 15 amino acids. Germline values: CDR1 MNHEY, CDR2 SVGAGI. DNA for the CDR3: TGTGCCAGCAGTTACTCGAGCCAGGGGGCCCACGAGCAGTACTTC. This encodes CASSYSSQGAHEQYF.

The CDR3 reads CATGAGTGWNNEQFF. The CDR3 nucleotides read TGTGCCACGGGCGCGGGGACAGGGTGGAACAATGAGCAGTTCTTC. The V call is TRBV3-1 (or the pseudogene TRBV3-2), the J call TRBJ2-1, with 9 bases matching TRBD1. CDR1 and CDR2 from the germline V gene are LGHDT and YNNKEL (reference sequence). V shed 10 bases, J shed 5 bases, and the junction held 12 bases outside the gene matches. The CDR3 runs 15 residues.

The chain uses TRBV30 and TRBJ1-4, with D perhaps TRBD1 (6 bases). Germline V gene sequence: CDR1 GTSNPN, CDR2 SVGIG (reference sequence). This CDR3 has 17 residues. Between the trimmed V and J ends, which lost 1 base and 0 bases, there was a span of 15 bases. The CDR3 nucleotides are TGTGCCTGGAGTGGGGAGAGGGGGGGCTCAACTAATGAAAAACTGTTTTTT. Translating it yields CAWSGERGGSTNEKLFF.

This clone was seen just once. The rearrangement joins TRBV29-1 to TRBJ1-2, with 8 bases fitting TRBD1. The CDR3 runs to 12 residues. Germline trimming cut 7 bases from V and 4 bases from J; bases unmatched to any gene: 5. CDR1 and CDR2 (germline): SQVTM, ANQGSEA. CDR3 region: CSARQGIYGYTF. For the CDR3, the DNA is TGCAGCGCAAGACAGGGGATCTATGGCTACACCTTC.

This sequence joins TRBV24-1 and TRBJ2-1; D is ambiguous. Germline V gene sequence: CDR1 KGHDR, CDR2 SFDVKD. The CDR3 totals 12 residues. V shed 6 bases and J shed 4 bases, with 6 bases lying between them. CDR3 nucleotide sequence: TGTGCCACCAGTCAGCTTTACAATGAGCAGTTCTTC. Its protein is CATSQLYNEQFF.

The chain has TRBV18 and TRBJ2-3, with D perhaps matching TRBD1 or TRBD2 (6 bases each). V was shortened by 3 bases and J by 0 bases, with 13 bases between the two germline ends. The CDR3 contains 16 residues. From germline, CDR1 is KGHSH and CDR2 LQKENI. CDR3 DNA: TGTGCCAGCTCACCCTTGAGGGGGACTAGCACAGATACGCAGTATTTT. As protein: CASSPLRGTSTDTQYF. Filled out from reference TRBV18 and TRBJ2-3, the complete variable domain reads NAGVMQNPRHLVRRRGQEARLRCSPMKGHSHVYWYRQLPEEGLKFMVYLQKENIIDESGMPKERFSAEFPKEGPSILRIQQVVRGDSAAYFCASSPLRGTSTDTQYFGPGTRLTVL.

The gene calls are TRBV18 and TRBJ1-3; D not resolved. The V end lost 3 bases, the J end lost 0 bases, and 6 bases lay between the germline ends. The CDR3 is made up of 14 amino acids. The germline V gene has CDR1 KGHSH and CDR2 LQKENI. The CDR3 nucleotides read TGTGCCAGCTCACCGAAGCACTCTGGAAACACCATATATTTT. Protein: CASSPKHSGNTIYF. The entire variable domain, with the rest obtained from reference TRBV18 and TRBJ1-3, is as follows: NAGVMQNPRHLVRRRGQEARLRCSPMKGHSHVYWYRQLPEEGLKFMVYLQKENIIDESGMPKERFSAEFPKEGPSILRIQQVVRGDSAAYFCASSPKHSGNTIYFGEGSWLTVV.

As regards this clone: One junction end disagrees with the germline gene, perhaps due to a read error. The chain uses TRBV7-7 and TRBJ2-3; 9 nucleotides align to TRBD2. The CDR3 contains 16 residues. CDR1 SSHAT and CDR2 FNYEAQ come from the germline V gene (reference sequence). The CDR3, as DNA: TGTGCTAGCAGCTTAGGGCTAGCGGGGAGCACAGATACGCAGTATTTT. Translated: CASSLGLAGSTDTQYF.

This chain joins TRBV6-2 or TRBV6-3 and TRBJ1-5, with TRBD1 matching over 9 bases. V lost 5 bases, J lost 4 bases, and 6 bases stayed unmatched. Germline assignment: CDR1 MNHEY and CDR2 SVGEGT. This CDR3 has 15 residues. The CDR3 sequence: CASSMGTGPNQPQHF. CDR3 sequence (DNA): TGTGCCAGCAGTATGGGGACAGGGCCGAATCAGCCCCAGCATTTT.

V usage is TRBV10-3 and J usage is TRBJ1-2, with D possibly matching TRBD1 (6 bases). Between the trimmed V and J ends, which lost 5 bases and 0 bases, there was a span of 25 bases. This CDR3 is built from 19 residues. In germline, CDR1 is ENHRY, CDR2 SYGVKD. The CDR3, as DNA: TGTGCCATCAGTATCCTTGGGGGCCTAACCCGAATAGCTAACTATGGCTACACCTTC. This sequence encodes CAISILGGLTRIANYGYTF.

The chain couples TRBV4-1 to TRBJ1-4, with 9 nucleotides matching TRBD1. The CDR3 loop spans 15 amino acids. V shed 5 bases and J 6 bases; nucleotides not matched to a gene: 7. Germline V gives CDR1 MGHRA, CDR2 YSYEKL. The CDR3 nucleotides are TGCGCCAGCAGCTCACAGGGGGCCGGGGATGAAAAACTGTTTTTT. It encodes CASSSQGAGDEKLFF.